Presented here are 26 T cell receptor beta chains from one specimen sequenced in a study of PD-L1 blockade in urothelial cancer. Assay used: immunoSEQ multiplex PCR; TCRdb lists only in-frame clones, some missing. The table includes about 130,000 clones, 86% detected once. The time point is: peripheral blood 6 weeks after treatment start. The starting material was PBMCs, obtained around atezolizumab (anti-PD-L1) treatment. The receptor set was obtained from a man in his fifties with urothelial cancer.

The chain recombines TRBV7-6 with TRBJ2-2; TRBD2 matches 7 bases. The V and J ends lost 4 bases and 3 bases, in that order; junction bases with no gene match: 11. Germline CDR1 and CDR2: SGHVS and FNYEAQ. The CDR3 is 17 residues long. CDR3 DNA: TGTGCCAGCAGCTCCAGCCTGGCGGGAGTCTACACCGGGGAGCTGTTTTTT. Translation: CASSSSLAGVYTGELFF.

The chain couples TRBV7-2 to TRBJ2-2; perhaps TRBD1 as D (5 bases). The CDR3 spans 15 residues. Trimming removed 3 bases at V and 8 bases at J, with 16 bases between. Germline V gene lookup returns CDR1 SGHTA and CDR2 FQGNSA. The CDR3 loop is CASSFAGRQGGELFF. The CDR3 region has the DNA TGTGCCAGCAGCTTCGCCGGACGTCAGGGAGGGGAGCTGTTTTTT. The full variable domain, with the rest looked up from reference TRBV7-2 and TRBJ2-2, is GAGVSQSPSNKVTEKGKDVELRCDPISGHTALYWYRQSLGQGLEFLIYFQGNSAPDKSGLPSDRFSAERTGGSVSTLTIQRTQQEDSAVYLCASSFAGRQGGELFFGEGSRLTVL.

This clone was counted a single time. The chain links TRBV28 to TRBJ2-7, with 10 bases that match TRBD2. Per the germline V gene, CDR1 is MDHEN and CDR2 is SYDVKM. Losses at the gene ends were 5 bases for V and 2 bases for J; bases not matched to a gene: 3. The CDR3 is 14 amino acids. CDR3 sequence: CASSTLAGAYEQYF. As DNA, the CDR3 is TGTGCCAGCAGTACCCTAGCGGGAGCCTACGAGCAGTACTTC.

The V call is TRBV7-2, the J call TRBJ2-1, with TRBD2 matching over 10 bases. V shed 5 bases, J shed 13 bases, and the junction held 5 bases outside the gene matches. The germline V gene encodes CDR1 SGHTA and CDR2 FQGNSA. CDR3 size: 12 residues. CDR3: CASSPGLAVQFF. The CDR3 DNA sequence: TGTGCCAGCAGCCCCGGACTAGCGGTTCAGTTCTTC.

This clone was observed once. The J gene is TRBJ2-1, the V gene TRBV4-2, with 9 positions matching TRBD1. This CDR3 spans 18 amino acids. J gave up 7 bases and V 3 bases, and 16 bases lay outside the gene matches. Germline loops: CDR1 LGHNA, CDR2 YNFKEQ. The CDR3: CASSQESNRGPWSNEQFF. The CDR3 nucleotides read TGTGCCAGCAGCCAGGAATCAAACAGGGGGCCATGGTCTAATGAGCAGTTCTTC.

This chain links TRBV19 with TRBJ2-1, with TRBD1 as a possible D gene (6 bases). The V and J ends lost 7 bases and 0 bases respectively, with 13 bases between them. The CDR3 is 15 amino acids. The germline V gene has CDR1 LNHDA and CDR2 SQIVND (reference sequence). The DNA of the CDR3 is TGTGCCAGTACCGTTGACAGGAGCTCCTACAATGAGCAGTTCTTC. This sequence encodes CASTVDRSSYNEQFF.

The rearrangement links TRBV4-2 to TRBJ1-4; TRBD1 matches 9 bases. The CDR3 spans 15 residues. V was pared by 1 base and J by 5 bases, with 2 bases of the junction left unmatched. Germline CDR1 and CDR2: LGHNA and YNFKEQ. The DNA for the CDR3 is TGTGCCAGCAGCCAAGGACAGGGGGGAAATGAAAAACTGTTTTTT. This sequence encodes CASSQGQGGNEKLFF.

The V call is TRBV2, the J call TRBJ2-3, with D maybe TRBD2 (6 bases). V lost 8 bases, J lost 3 bases, and 15 bases lay in between. The CDR3 is 14 amino acids. CDR1 SNHLY and CDR2 FYNNEI come from the germline V gene. CDR3 sequence: CASGRERVTDTQYF. The CDR3 DNA is TGTGCCAGCGGCCGGGAGCGGGTTACAGATACGCAGTATTTT.

The V and J genes are TRBV11-3 and TRBJ2-5; 11 bases fit TRBD2. Losses at the gene ends were 5 bases for V and 3 bases for J; bases not matched to a gene: 20. This CDR3 spans 20 amino acids. Germline loops: CDR1 SGHNT, CDR2 YENEEA. Written as DNA, the CDR3 is TGTGCCAGCAGCATAGGCCCCGGGACTAGCGGAGGGGGCCCAAAAGAGACCCAGTACTTC. Translating gives CASSIGPGTSGGGPKETQYF.

This clone came up once. The chain is built from TRBV7-6 and TRBJ2-1, with 11 bases lining up with TRBD2. The CDR3 is 17 amino acids. Germline loops: CDR1 SGHVS, CDR2 FNYEAQ. V shed 2 bases, J shed 9 bases, and the junction held 12 bases outside the gene matches. DNA for the CDR3: TGTGCCAGCAGCTTACAATCCACTAGCGGGAGAGGTGGTGAGCAGTTCTTC. Protein sequence: CASSLQSTSGRGGEQFF. The full variable domain, its missing parts supplied by reference TRBV7-6 and TRBJ2-1, is GAGVSQSPRYKVTKRGQDVALRCDPISGHVSLYWYRQALGQGPEFLTYFNYEAQQDKSGLPNDRFSAERPEGSISTLTIQRTEQRDSAMYRCASSLQSTSGRGGEQFFGPGTRLTVL.

The chain recombines TRBV18 with TRBJ2-2; TRBD1 matches at 7 bases. The CDR3 totals 15 residues. V lost 4 bases to trimming and J lost 7 bases; unmatched junction nucleotides: 9. Germline V CDR1 and CDR2: KGHSH, LQKENI. The CDR3 loop reads CASSLGQVGGGELFF. CDR3 DNA: TGTGCCAGCTCACTTGGACAGGTTGGAGGCGGGGAGCTGTTTTTT.

The genes are TRBV28 and TRBJ2-3, with a tentative D call TRBD1 (6 bases). The germline CDR1 and CDR2 sequences are MDHEN and SYDVKM. The CDR3 totals 16 residues. V was trimmed by 5 bases and J by 1 base, leaving 16 bases between them. CDR3 bases: TGTGCCAGCAGTCACCGGGACATCTACGGCACAGATACGCAGTATTTT. Protein sequence: CASSHRDIYGTDTQYF.

The chain recombines TRBV2 with TRBJ2-3; 7 positions agree with TRBD2. The V gene's germline CDR1 is SNHLY and CDR2 FYNNEI. After removal of 4 bases from V and 0 bases from J, the junction contained 4 bases not matched to a gene. CDR3 length equals 15 residues. This CDR3 reads CASSGRGTSTDTQYF. CDR3 coding DNA: TGTGCCAGCAGTGGGCGGGGGACTAGCACAGATACGCAGTATTTT.

The rearrangement uses TRBV9 and TRBJ2-7, with D unclear. Germline CDR1 is SGDLS and CDR2 is YYNGEE. The V end was cut by 0 bases, the J end by 2 bases, with 15 bases between. The CDR3 sequence is 16 residues long. CDR3 sequence reads: CASSVALWAPPYEQYF. CDR3 DNA: TGTGCCAGCAGCGTAGCCCTCTGGGCGCCACCCTACGAGCAGTACTTC.

This rearrangement joins TRBV5-1 to TRBJ2-5; 8 nucleotides agree with TRBD1. CDR1 is SGHRS, CDR2 YFSETQ, per germline. The CDR3 runs 14 residues. The V gene end was trimmed by 4 bases and the J gene end by 7 bases; junction bases not matched to a gene: 9. The CDR3, as DNA: TGCGCCAGCAGCAACGGACAGGGCTCGGGGACCCAGTACTTC. As protein: CASSNGQGSGTQYF.

The DNA for the CDR3 is TGTGCCAGCAGCCATCTACTAGCGGGAGCTAACAATGAGCAGTTCTTC. Translating gives CASSHLLAGANNEQFF. The chain combines TRBV14 with TRBJ2-1, with 11 bases matching TRBD2. This CDR3 spans 16 amino acids. Germline CDR1 reads SGHDN; CDR2 reads FVKESK. Germline trimming cut 3 bases from V and 5 bases from J; bases unmatched to any gene: 6.

The CDR3 DNA follows: TGTGCCAGCAGCCCCCCGGGACTAGGGGATACGCAGTATTTT. Encoded protein: CASSPPGLGDTQYF. This sequence joins TRBV7-2 and TRBJ2-3; 8 bases line up with TRBD2. The V gene end was trimmed by 5 bases and the J gene end by 6 bases; junction bases not matched to a gene: 7. CDR3 length: 14 residues. Germline V CDR1 and CDR2: SGHTA, FQGNSA. Full variable domain (missing parts from reference TRBV7-2 and TRBJ2-3): GAGVSQSPSNKVTEKGKDVELRCDPISGHTALYWYRQSLGQGLEFLIYFQGNSAPDKSGLPSDRFSAERTGGSVSTLTIQRTQQEDSAVYLCASSPPGLGDTQYFGPGTRLTVL.

The chain recombines TRBV5-1 with TRBJ1-5, with D perhaps matching TRBD1 (6 bases). The CDR3 loop spans 15 amino acids. The germline V and J ends were trimmed by 1 base and 0 bases, with 8 bases remaining between them. Germline assignment: CDR1 SGHRS and CDR2 YFSETQ. CDR3 nucleotide sequence: TGCGCCAGCAGCTTGACAGGGAATAGCAATCAGCCCCAGCATTTT. It yields the protein CASSLTGNSNQPQHF.

The chain couples TRBV27 to TRBJ1-1; possible D gene TRBD1, 6 bases. The CDR3 length is 13 residues. Per germline, CDR1 MNHEY and CDR2 SMNVEV (reference sequence). Trimming cost V 2 bases and J 5 bases, with 9 bases left between them. The CDR3, as DNA: TGTGCCAGCAGTTTAATGAGGGGGACTGAAGCTTTCTTT. Protein product: CASSLMRGTEAFF.

The chain couples TRBV9 to TRBJ2-1, with D uncertain. CDR3 length: 14 residues. Per germline, CDR1 SGDLS and CDR2 YYNGEE. V lost 0 bases and J 6 bases, leaving 10 bases between the germline ends. CDR3 DNA sequence: TGTGCCAGCAGCGTAGGATGGGCTACCAATGAGCAGTTCTTC. Translated, it gives CASSVGWATNEQFF. The entire variable domain, with the rest obtained from reference TRBV9 and TRBJ2-1, is as follows: DSGVTQTPKHLITATGQRVTLRCSPRSGDLSVYWYQQSLDQGLQFLIQYYNGEERAKGNILERFSAQQFPDLHSELNLSSLELGDSALYFCASSVGWATNEQFFGPGTRLTVL.

The CDR3 DNA reads as TGTGCCAGCAGAATACAGGGGGCGAGCACTGAAGCTTTCTTT. It codes for CASRIQGASTEAFF. J is TRBJ1-1 and V is TRBV11-1, with 9 bases identical to TRBD1. The V segment lost 6 bases and the J segment 4 bases; nucleotides outside the gene matches: 6. This CDR3 contains 14 residues. Per germline, CDR1 SGHAT and CDR2 FQDESV (reference sequence).

A few counts support this clone. CDR3 DNA sequence: TGTGCCAGCAGTTTAGGAGGGGCAGGTCGAGGGACCACAGATACGCAGTATTTT. Translating gives CASSLGGAGRGTTDTQYF. The chain carries TRBV28 and TRBJ2-3; D perhaps matches TRBD2 (6 bases). The CDR3 has 18 amino acids. Trimming removed 2 bases at V and 2 bases at J, with 20 bases between. From germline, CDR1 is MDHEN and CDR2 SYDVKM.

The chain uses TRBV6-6 and TRBJ1-1; 7 bases match TRBD1. CDR3 size: 14 residues. V shed 6 bases, J shed 0 bases, and the junction held 4 bases outside the gene matches. The V gene's germline CDR1 is MNHNY and CDR2 SVGAGI (reference sequence). This chain's CDR3 is CASRTGQLNTEAFF. The CDR3, as DNA: TGTGCCAGCAGGACGGGACAGTTGAACACTGAAGCTTTCTTT.

This clone was found a few times. The chain combines TRBV28 with TRBJ1-2; 7 nucleotides line up with TRBD1. V gave up 7 bases and J gave up 5 bases; unmatched junction bases: 10. The length of the CDR3 is 14 residues. Germline V CDR1 and CDR2: MDHEN, SYDVKM. CDR3 residues: CASTSGQKLYGYTF. The DNA of the CDR3 is TGTGCCAGCACCTCGGGACAGAAGCTTTATGGCTACACCTTC.

The rearrangement uses TRBV11-3 and TRBJ2-5, with D possibly TRBD2 on 6 matching bases. Germline values: CDR1 SGHNT, CDR2 YENEEA. V was shortened by 3 bases and J by 6 bases, with 11 bases between the two germline ends. This CDR3 contains 13 residues. CDR3 nucleotides: TGTGCCAGCAGCTTGGGCGGGGAGAAGACCCAGTACTTC. Translation: CASSLGGEKTQYF. Full variable domain (remainder filled in from reference TRBV11-3 and TRBJ2-5): EAGVVQSPRYKIIEKKQPVAFWCNPISGHNTLYWYLQNLGQGPELLIRYENEEAVDDSQLPKDRFSAERLKGVDSTLKIQPAELGDSAVYLCASSLGGEKTQYFGPGTRLLVL.

This rearrangement joins TRBV4-1 to TRBJ2-7, with D perhaps matching TRBD1 (5 bases). This CDR3 is built from 13 residues. Germline loops: CDR1 MGHRA, CDR2 YSYEKL. Trimming cost V 2 bases and J 5 bases, with 10 bases left between them. CDR3 nucleotides: TGCGCCAGCAGCCAACAGGGCGCGGACGAGCAGTACTTC. This gives the protein CASSQQGADEQYF.